The clone carrying this T cell receptor (beta chain) has ten or more counts. The record originates from a study of Graves' ophthalmopathy and Graves' hyperthyroidism. The sequenced template was RNA, covering the TCR beta CDR3 region. HTBI primers were used in a first-round RT-PCR, which preceded a second-round multiplex PCR. From the multiplex PCR reads, TCRdb called clonotypes with MiXCR, one entry per CDR3 protein. The table lists 200,000 to 250,000 distinct CDR3 sequences, roughly 21% of them singletons. Symptoms, serum thyroxine and TRAb, thyroid ultrasound, and orbital computed tomography formed the diagnostic basis. Germline values: CDR1 SGHTA, CDR2 FQGNSA. This CDR3 spans 13 amino acids. V was shortened by 2 bases and J by 3 bases, with 8 bases between the two germline ends.

What was sequenced was peripheral blood. The sequence was obtained from a woman aged 45-59 years with Graves' ophthalmopathy. The chain employs TRBV7-2 and TRBJ2-7; D remains ambiguous. CDR3 loop: CASSLRLNYEQYF. The DNA of the CDR3 is TGTGCCAGCAGCTTACGGCTGAACTACGAGCAGTACTTC.